The entry below gives a single TCR beta chain sequence along with its context. These data originate in a study of cytomegalovirus exposure and HLA in healthy donors. The germline CDR1 and CDR2 sequences are SGHTA and FQGNSA. This CDR3 comprises 11 residues. Trimming took 4 bases from V and 6 from J, leaving 6 bases between them. A multiplex PCR was run with 60 Vbeta primers and 13 Jbeta primers. Sequenced by immunoSEQ multiplex PCR; TCRdb stores in-frame clones only, minus some. This sample has 110,000 or so clones, with 70% to 80% found just once. This receptor was obtained from a man in his fifties in good health and CMV-seropositive. Sequencing was performed on PBMCs. V is TRBV7-2 and J is TRBJ2-5; no clear D. CDR3 coding DNA: TGTGCCAGCAGCTCCGGTCAGACCCAGTACTTC. Translated: CASSSGQTQYF.